This entry is about one T cell receptor beta chain. Its antigen remains unidentified. The entry originates in a study of T cells after yellow fever vaccination. At the level of the study: Each low-cell-number fraction was prepared by means of SMART-Seq v4 Ultra Low Input.

The CDR3 extends over 15 amino acids. The V end lost 7 bases, the J end lost 1 base, and 16 bases lay between the germline ends. From germline, CDR1 is ENHRY and CDR2 SYGVKD. Study-wide points: Detected again after the booster were most primary-vaccination clones, at approximately 95% CD4 and approximately 87% CD8. Clonotypes appearing in both CD4 and CD8 compartments existed, and their share was small. Any FACS-sorted repertoire could hold abundant clonotypes that contaminate it from the bulk population.

One entry per CDR3 protein results from TCRdb running MiXCR on the 5' RACE reads. The sample records 500,000 to 550,000 distinct CDR3 sequences, about a fifth being singletons. Sample: PBMCs, taken 20 to 25 days after the first yellow fever vaccination. The TCR was taken from a young man who received the YFV17D yellow fever vaccine. This chain uses TRBV10-3 with TRBJ2-5, with D tentatively TRBD1 or TRBD2 (6 bases each). The CDR3 DNA is TGTGCCATCACCCCCCGTAGGGGGGTCCAAGAGACCCAGTACTTC. Protein: CAITPRRGVQETQYF.